This T cell receptor (beta chain) was documented in a study of regulatory T cells in long-lasting Graves disease. Points from the study as a whole: New patients shared about 910 public clonotypes, and persistent patients shared more, with about 2,700. Newly diagnosed Graves' patients had higher TCR diversity than persistent ones.

The time point: persistent/refractory GD, antithyroid drugs over 5 years with positive TRAb. Construction of the TCR library relied on RNA isolated from PBMCs. It was by American Thyroid Association guidelines that Graves' disease was diagnosed. With EDTA tubes as the receptacles, about 10 milliliters of peripheral blood were drawn. In the case of this clonotype: Its antigen remains unidentified.

Arm-PCR of CDR3 regions with iRepertoire HTBI primers generated TCR beta libraries. A single record per CDR3 protein comes from TCRdb applying MiXCR to the multiplex PCR reads. Among fewer than 600,000 distinct CDR3 sequences listed, 20% to 25% were seen once. The receptor's source is a female donor with Graves disease. The sample here was peripheral blood mononuclear cells (PBMCs), taken when the disease was refractory, from a patient treated with antithyroid drugs.

CDR3 nucleotides: TGCAGTGCTCCAGACAGGGGCCCGAATCAGCCCCAGCATTTT. Its translation: CSAPDRGPNQPQHF. The chain combines TRBV20-1 with TRBJ1-5; 8 nucleotides line up with TRBD1. The J segment lost 4 bases and the V segment lost 5 bases, leaving 7 bases of the junction unmatched. Germline V gene sequence: CDR1 DFQATT, CDR2 SNEGSKA (reference sequence). The CDR3 consists of 14 residues.